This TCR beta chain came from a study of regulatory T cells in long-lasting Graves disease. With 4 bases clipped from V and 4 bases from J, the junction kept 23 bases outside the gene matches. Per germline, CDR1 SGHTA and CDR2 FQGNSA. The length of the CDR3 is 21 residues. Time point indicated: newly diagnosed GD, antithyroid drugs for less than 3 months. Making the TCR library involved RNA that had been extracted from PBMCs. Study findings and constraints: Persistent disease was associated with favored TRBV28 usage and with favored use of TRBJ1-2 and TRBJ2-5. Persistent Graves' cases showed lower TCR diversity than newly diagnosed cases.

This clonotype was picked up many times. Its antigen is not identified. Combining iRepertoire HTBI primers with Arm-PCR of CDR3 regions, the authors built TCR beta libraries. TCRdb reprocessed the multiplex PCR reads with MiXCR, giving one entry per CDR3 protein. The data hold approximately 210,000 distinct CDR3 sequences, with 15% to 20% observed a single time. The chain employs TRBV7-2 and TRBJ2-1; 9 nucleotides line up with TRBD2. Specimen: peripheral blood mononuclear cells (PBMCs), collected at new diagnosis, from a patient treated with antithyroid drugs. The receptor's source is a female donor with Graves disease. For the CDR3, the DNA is TGTGCCAGCAGCTATAGCGACTACGGGCGGGAGGGCCGGGGTCAGTACAATGAGCAGTTCTTC. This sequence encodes CASSYSDYGREGRGQYNEQFF.